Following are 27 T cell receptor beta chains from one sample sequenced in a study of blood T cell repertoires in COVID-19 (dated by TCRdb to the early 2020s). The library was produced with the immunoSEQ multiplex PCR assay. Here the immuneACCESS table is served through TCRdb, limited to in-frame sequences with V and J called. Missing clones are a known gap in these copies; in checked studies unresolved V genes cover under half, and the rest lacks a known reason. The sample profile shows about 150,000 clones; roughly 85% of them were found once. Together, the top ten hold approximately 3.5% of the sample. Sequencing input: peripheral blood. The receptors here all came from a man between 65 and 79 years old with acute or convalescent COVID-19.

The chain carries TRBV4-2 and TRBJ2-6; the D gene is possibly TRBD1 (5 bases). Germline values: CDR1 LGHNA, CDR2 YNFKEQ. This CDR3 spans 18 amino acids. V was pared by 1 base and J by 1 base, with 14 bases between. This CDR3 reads CASSQVGQGRSGANVLTF. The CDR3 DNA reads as TGTGCCAGCAGCCAAGTGGGGCAGGGAAGATCTGGGGCCAACGTCCTGACTTTC.

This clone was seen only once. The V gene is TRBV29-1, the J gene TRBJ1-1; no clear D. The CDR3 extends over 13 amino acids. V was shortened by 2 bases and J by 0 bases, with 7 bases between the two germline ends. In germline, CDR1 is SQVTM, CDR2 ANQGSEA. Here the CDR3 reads CSVEQVLNTEAFF. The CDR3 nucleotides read TGCAGCGTTGAACAGGTCCTGAACACTGAAGCTTTCTTT.

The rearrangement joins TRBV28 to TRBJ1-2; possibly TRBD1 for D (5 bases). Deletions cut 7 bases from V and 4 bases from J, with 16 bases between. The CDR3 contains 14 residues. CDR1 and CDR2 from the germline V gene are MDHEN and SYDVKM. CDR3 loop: CASTNLGGVYGYTF. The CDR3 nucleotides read TGTGCCAGCACCAATCTGGGGGGGGTCTATGGCTACACCTTC.

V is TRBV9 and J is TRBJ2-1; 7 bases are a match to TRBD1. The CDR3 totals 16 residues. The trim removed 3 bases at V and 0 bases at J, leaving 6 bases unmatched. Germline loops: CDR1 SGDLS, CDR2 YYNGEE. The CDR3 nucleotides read TGTGCCAGCAGCGCCGTACAGGGGAGCTCCTACAATGAGCAGTTCTTC. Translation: CASSAVQGSSYNEQFF. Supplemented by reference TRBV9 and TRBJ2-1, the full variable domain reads DSGVTQTPKHLITATGQRVTLRCSPRSGDLSVYWYQQSLDQGLQFLIQYYNGEERAKGNILERFSAQQFPDLHSELNLSSLELGDSALYFCASSAVQGSSYNEQFFGPGTRLTVL.

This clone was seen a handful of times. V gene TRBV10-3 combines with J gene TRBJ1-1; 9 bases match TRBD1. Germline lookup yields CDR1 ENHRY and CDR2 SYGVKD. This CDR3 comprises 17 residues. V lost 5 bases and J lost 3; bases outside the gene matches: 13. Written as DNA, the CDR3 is TGTGCCATCAGTCCCGGGACAGGGACCGATTCGTACACTGAAGCTTTCTTT. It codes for CAISPGTGTDSYTEAFF.

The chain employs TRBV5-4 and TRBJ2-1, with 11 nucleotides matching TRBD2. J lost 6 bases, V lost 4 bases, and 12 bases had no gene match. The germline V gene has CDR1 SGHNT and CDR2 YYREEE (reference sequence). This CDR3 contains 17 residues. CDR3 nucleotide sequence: TGTGCCAGCAGCCTATTAGCGGGAGGGCCCTCGGGCAATGAGCAGTTCTTC. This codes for CASSLLAGGPSGNEQFF.

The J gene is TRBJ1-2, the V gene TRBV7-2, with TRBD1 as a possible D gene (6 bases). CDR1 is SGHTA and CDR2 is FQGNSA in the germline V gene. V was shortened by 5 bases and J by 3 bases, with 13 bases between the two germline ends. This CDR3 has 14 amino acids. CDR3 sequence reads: CASSQGGEDYGYTF. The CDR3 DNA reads TGTGCCAGCAGCCAAGGGGGGGAGGACTATGGCTACACCTTC.

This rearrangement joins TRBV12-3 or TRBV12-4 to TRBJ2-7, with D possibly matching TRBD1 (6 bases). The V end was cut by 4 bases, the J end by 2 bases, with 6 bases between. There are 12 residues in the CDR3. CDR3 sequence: CASSSGAYEQYF. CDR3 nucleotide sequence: TGTGCCAGCAGTTCAGGGGCCTACGAGCAGTACTTC.

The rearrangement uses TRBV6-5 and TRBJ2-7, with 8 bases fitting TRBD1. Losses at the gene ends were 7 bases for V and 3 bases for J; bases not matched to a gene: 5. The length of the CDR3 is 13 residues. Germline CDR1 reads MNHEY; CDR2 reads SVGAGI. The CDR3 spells CASTFGQGYEQYF. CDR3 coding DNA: TGTGCCAGCACCTTCGGACAGGGCTACGAGCAGTACTTC.

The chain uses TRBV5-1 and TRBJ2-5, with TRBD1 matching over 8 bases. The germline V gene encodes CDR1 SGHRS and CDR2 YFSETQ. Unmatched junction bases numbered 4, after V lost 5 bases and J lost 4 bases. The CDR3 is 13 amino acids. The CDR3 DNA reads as TGCGCCAGCAGTTCGACAGGGGCAGAGACCCAGTACTTC. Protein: CASSSTGAETQYF.

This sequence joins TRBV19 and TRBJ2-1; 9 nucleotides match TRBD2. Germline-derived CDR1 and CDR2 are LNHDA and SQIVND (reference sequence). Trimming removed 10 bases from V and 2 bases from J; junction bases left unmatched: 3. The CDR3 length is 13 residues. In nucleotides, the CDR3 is TGTGCCACCTCTAGCGGGGCCTACAATGAGCAGTTCTTC. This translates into CATSSGAYNEQFF. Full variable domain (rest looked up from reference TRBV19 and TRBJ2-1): DGGITQSPKYLFRKEGQNVTLSCEQNLNHDAMYWYRQDPGQGLRLIYYSQIVNDFQKGDIAEGYSVSREKKESFPLTVTSAQKNPTAFYLCATSSGAYNEQFFGPGTRLTVL.

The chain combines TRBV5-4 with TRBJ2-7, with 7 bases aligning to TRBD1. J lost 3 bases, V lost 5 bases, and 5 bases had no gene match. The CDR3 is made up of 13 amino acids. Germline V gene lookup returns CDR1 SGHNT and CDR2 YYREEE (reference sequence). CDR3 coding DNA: TGTGCCAGCAGTATCCGGGACAGCTACGAGCAGTACTTC. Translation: CASSIRDSYEQYF.

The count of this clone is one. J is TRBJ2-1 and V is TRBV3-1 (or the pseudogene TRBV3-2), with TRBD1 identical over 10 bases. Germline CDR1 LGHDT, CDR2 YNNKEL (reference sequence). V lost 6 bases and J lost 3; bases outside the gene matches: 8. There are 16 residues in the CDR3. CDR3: CASSPLDRGVYNEQFF. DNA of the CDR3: TGTGCCAGCAGTCCCTTGGACAGGGGGGTCTACAATGAGCAGTTCTTC.

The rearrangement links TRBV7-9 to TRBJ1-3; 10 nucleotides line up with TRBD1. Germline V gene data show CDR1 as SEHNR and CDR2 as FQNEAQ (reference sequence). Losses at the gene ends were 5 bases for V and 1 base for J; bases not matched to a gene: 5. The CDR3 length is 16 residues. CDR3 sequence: CASSGRDRGSGNTIYF. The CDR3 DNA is TGTGCCAGCAGCGGCCGGGACAGGGGATCTGGAAACACCATATATTTT. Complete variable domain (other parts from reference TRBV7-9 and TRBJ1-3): DTGVSQNPRHKITKRGQNVTFRCDPISEHNRLYWYRQTLGQGPEFLTYFQNEAQLEKSRLLSDRFSAERPKGSFSTLEIQRTEQGDSAMYLCASSGRDRGSGNTIYFGEGSWLTVV.

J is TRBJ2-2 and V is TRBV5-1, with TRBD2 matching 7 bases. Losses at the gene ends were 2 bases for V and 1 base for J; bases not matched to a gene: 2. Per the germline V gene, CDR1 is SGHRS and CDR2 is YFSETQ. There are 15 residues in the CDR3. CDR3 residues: CASSFAGENTGELFF. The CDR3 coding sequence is TGCGCCAGCAGCTTTGCGGGAGAGAACACCGGGGAGCTGTTTTTT.

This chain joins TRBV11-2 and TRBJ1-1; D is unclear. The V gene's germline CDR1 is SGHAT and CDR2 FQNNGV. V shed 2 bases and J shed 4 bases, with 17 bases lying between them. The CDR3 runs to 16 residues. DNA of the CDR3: TGTGCCAGCAGCTTATGGAGGGAAGGGAGAGGCACTGAAGCTTTCTTT. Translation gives CASSLWREGRGTEAFF.

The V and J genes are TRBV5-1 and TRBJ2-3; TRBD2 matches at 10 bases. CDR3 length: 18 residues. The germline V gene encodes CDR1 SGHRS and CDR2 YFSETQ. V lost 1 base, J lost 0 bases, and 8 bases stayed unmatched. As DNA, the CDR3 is TGCGCCAGCAGCTTGAGGGTAGCGGGGGGAACTAGCACAGATACGCAGTATTTT. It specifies CASSLRVAGGTSTDTQYF.

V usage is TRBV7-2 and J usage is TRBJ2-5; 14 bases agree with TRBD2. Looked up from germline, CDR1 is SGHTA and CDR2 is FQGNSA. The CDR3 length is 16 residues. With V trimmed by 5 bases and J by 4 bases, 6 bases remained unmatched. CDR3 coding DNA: TGTGCCAGCAGCATCGGGACTAGCGGGAGTCTAGAGACCCAGTACTTC. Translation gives CASSIGTSGSLETQYF.

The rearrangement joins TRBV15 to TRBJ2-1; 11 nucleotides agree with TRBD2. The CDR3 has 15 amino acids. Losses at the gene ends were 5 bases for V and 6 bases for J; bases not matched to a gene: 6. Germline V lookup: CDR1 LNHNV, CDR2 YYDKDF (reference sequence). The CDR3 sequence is CATSPGLAVPNEQFF. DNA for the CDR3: TGTGCCACCAGCCCGGGACTAGCGGTCCCCAATGAGCAGTTCTTC.

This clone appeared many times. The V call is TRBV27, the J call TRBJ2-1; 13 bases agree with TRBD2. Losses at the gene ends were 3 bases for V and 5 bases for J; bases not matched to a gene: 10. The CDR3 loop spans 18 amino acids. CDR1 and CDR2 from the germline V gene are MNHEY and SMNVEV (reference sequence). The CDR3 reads CASSLAPRTSGRDNEQFF. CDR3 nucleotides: TGTGCCAGCAGTTTGGCCCCCCGGACTAGCGGGAGAGACAATGAGCAGTTCTTC.

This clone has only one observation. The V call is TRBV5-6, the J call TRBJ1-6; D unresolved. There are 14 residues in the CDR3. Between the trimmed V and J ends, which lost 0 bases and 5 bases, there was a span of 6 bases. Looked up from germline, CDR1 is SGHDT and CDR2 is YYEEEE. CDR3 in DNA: TGTGCCAGCAGCTTGGGCTACCATAATTCACCCCTCCACTTT. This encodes CASSLGYHNSPLHF.

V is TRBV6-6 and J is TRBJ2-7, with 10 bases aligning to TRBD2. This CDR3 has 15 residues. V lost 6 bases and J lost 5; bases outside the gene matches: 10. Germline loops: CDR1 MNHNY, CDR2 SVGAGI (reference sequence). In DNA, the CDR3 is TGTGCCAGCAGGACCTCTAGCGGGAGATTCCACGAGCAGTACTTC. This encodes CASRTSSGRFHEQYF.

The CDR3 spells CASSQVGVDEQYF. DNA of the CDR3: TGTGCCAGCAGCCAAGTCGGGGTTGACGAGCAGTACTTC. The genes are TRBV4-2 and TRBJ2-7, with D perhaps TRBD2 (5 bases). V lost 1 base and J 5 bases, leaving 9 bases between the germline ends. This CDR3 has 13 amino acids. Germline assignment: CDR1 LGHNA and CDR2 YNFKEQ.

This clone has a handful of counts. CDR3 loop: CASSLRGRGLETQYF. The CDR3 bases are TGTGCCAGCAGTTTACGAGGCAGGGGGCTGGAGACCCAGTACTTC. The chain is built from TRBV27 and TRBJ2-5, with 8 bases lining up with TRBD1. This CDR3 has 15 amino acids. After removal of 2 bases from V and 5 bases from J, the junction contained 7 bases not matched to a gene. In germline, CDR1 is MNHEY, CDR2 SMNVEV (reference sequence).

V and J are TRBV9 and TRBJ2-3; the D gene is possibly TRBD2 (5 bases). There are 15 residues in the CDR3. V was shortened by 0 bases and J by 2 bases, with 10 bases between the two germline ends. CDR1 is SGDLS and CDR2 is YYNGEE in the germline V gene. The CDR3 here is CASSVESRDTDTQYF. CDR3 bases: TGTGCCAGCAGCGTAGAGTCTCGGGACACAGATACGCAGTATTTT.

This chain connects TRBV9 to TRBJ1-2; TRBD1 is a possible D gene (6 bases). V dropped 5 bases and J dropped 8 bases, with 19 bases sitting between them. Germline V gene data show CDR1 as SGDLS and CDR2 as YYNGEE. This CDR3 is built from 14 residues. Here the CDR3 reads CASRATGSIMGYTF. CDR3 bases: TGTGCCAGCAGAGCTACAGGGTCCATCATGGGCTACACCTTC.

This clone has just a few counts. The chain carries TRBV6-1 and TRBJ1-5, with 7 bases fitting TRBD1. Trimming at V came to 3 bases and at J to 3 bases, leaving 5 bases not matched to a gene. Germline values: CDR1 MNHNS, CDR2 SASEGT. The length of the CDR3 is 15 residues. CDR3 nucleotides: TGTGCCAGCAGTGAGTCCGGGACAGTCAATCAGCCCCAGCATTTT. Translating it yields CASSESGTVNQPQHF.